These 18 T cell receptor beta chains share one sample of origin, sequenced in a study of neoadjuvant nivolumab and ipilimumab in lung cancer. Sequenced by immunoSEQ multiplex PCR; TCRdb stores in-frame clones only, minus some. This repertoire shows about 25,000 clones, approximately 78% found once; its top ten account for over 8%. Sequences were derived from tumor tissue, sampled after neoadjuvant nivolumab, alone or with ipilimumab, at or shortly before surgery. These TCRs come from an adult with non-small cell lung cancer.

This clone was recorded a few times. The chain carries TRBV4-2 and TRBJ2-7; D might be TRBD1 (6 bases). V gave up 1 base and J gave up 2 bases, with 12 bases separating them. Germline values: CDR1 LGHNA, CDR2 YNFKEQ. The CDR3 length is 15 residues. This CDR3 reads CASSQVGSGAYEQYF. The CDR3 DNA sequence: TGTGCCAGCAGCCAAGTCGGGTCAGGGGCCTACGAGCAGTACTTC.

The chain links TRBV29-1 to TRBJ1-2; D is unclear. CDR3 size: 12 residues. Germline V gene lookup returns CDR1 SQVTM and CDR2 ANQGSEA. Trimming removed 4 bases from V and 7 bases from J, with 13 bases in between. The CDR3 region is CSVVPGLRGYTF. The CDR3 DNA reads as TGCAGCGTTGTTCCCGGGCTCCGTGGCTACACCTTC.

The chain employs TRBV10-1 and TRBJ2-7; D gene unclear. The CDR3 is made up of 13 amino acids. V lost 10 bases and J 3 bases, leaving 16 bases between the germline ends. In germline, CDR1 is WNHNN, CDR2 SYGVQD (reference sequence). The CDR3, as DNA: TGCGCCACTAGTGGTGGTATTGGCTACGAGCAGTACTTC. It encodes CATSGGIGYEQYF.

V is TRBV5-4 and J is TRBJ2-7; D possibly corresponds to TRBD1 (6 bases). V gave up 2 bases and J gave up 1 base, with 10 bases separating them. CDR1 and CDR2 (germline): SGHNT, YYREEE (reference sequence). This CDR3 spans 14 amino acids. This chain's CDR3 is CASSLVGTSYEQYF. In DNA form, the CDR3 reads TGTGCCAGCAGCTTAGTAGGGACATCCTACGAGCAGTACTTC. Using reference TRBV5-4 and TRBJ2-7 for the parts outside the CDR3, the full variable domain is ETGVTQSPTHLIKTRGQQVTLRCSSQSGHNTVSWYQQALGQGPQFIFQYYREEENGRGNFPPRFSGLQFPNYSSELNVNALELDDSALYLCASSLVGTSYEQYFGPGTRLTVT.

On this clone: Germline and junction disagree at one end, which may indicate a read error. The chain combines TRBV4-1 with TRBJ2-7; D not certain. From germline, CDR1 is MGHRA and CDR2 YSYEKL. The CDR3 runs to 14 residues. The CDR3 reads CASSLGDFDYEQYF. As DNA, the CDR3 is TGTGCCAGCAGCTTAGGAGATTTCGACTACGAGCAGTACTTC.

The chain combines TRBV11-2 with TRBJ1-5; no firm D call. V shed 0 bases and J shed 6 bases, with 3 bases lying between them. The CDR3 sequence is 12 residues long. Germline CDR1 is SGHAT and CDR2 is FQNNGV. CDR3 region: CASSLETQPQHF. For the CDR3, the DNA is TGTGCCAGCAGCTTAGAGACTCAGCCCCAGCATTTT. Supplemented by reference TRBV11-2 and TRBJ1-5, the full variable domain reads EAGVAQSPRYKIIEKRQSVAFWCNPISGHATLYWYQQILGQGPKLLIQFQNNGVVDDSQLPKDRFSAERLKGVDSTLKIQPAKLEDSAVYLCASSLETQPQHFGDGTRLSIL.

This clone occurred a few times. The genes are TRBV30 and TRBJ2-7, with D unclear. V dropped 1 base and J dropped 7 bases, with 11 bases sitting between them. This CDR3 is built from 12 residues. Germline loops: CDR1 GTSNPN, CDR2 SVGIG (reference sequence). The CDR3 DNA reads as TGTGCCTGGAGTGGCGAATCTGGAGAGCAGTACTTC. Its translation is CAWSGESGEQYF.

This clone was seen only a few times. The gene calls are TRBV5-3 and TRBJ1-4, with D tentatively TRBD1 (6 bases). TRBV5-3 is identified as an open reading frame with a role that is uncertain. The ends were cut back, 2 bases at V and 0 bases at J, with 17 bases in the middle. This CDR3 contains 18 residues. The CDR3 sequence: CARSLVTGRGATNEKLFF. The CDR3, as DNA: TGTGCCAGAAGCTTAGTAACAGGGAGGGGGGCAACTAATGAAAAACTGTTTTTT.

This clone was detected only a few times. The V gene is TRBV5-4, the J gene TRBJ2-3, with D possibly TRBD2 on 6 matching bases. Germline CDR1 SGHNT, CDR2 YYREEE (reference sequence). CDR3 length equals 15 residues. V lost 4 bases and J lost 1, with 13 bases in between. The CDR3 is CASSIGGLGTDTQYF. The CDR3 DNA reads as TGTGCCAGCAGCATCGGGGGATTGGGCACAGATACGCAGTATTTT.

The rearrangement links TRBV5-5 to TRBJ2-1; D remains unclear. The CDR3 covers 11 residues. V was clipped by 2 bases and J by 5 bases, with 2 bases between them. CDR1 and CDR2 from the germline V gene are SGHKS and YYEKEE (reference sequence). The CDR3: CASSFNNEQFF. The CDR3 nucleotides are TGTGCCAGCAGCTTCAACAATGAGCAGTTCTTC. Full variable domain (outside the CDR3, taken from reference TRBV5-5 and TRBJ2-1): DAGVTQSPTHLIKTRGQQVTLRCSPISGHKSVSWYQQVLGQGPQFIFQYYEKEERGRGNFPDRFSARQFPNYSSELNVNALLLGDSALYLCASSFNNEQFFGPGTRLTVL.

V and J are TRBV6-5 and TRBJ2-2; possible D gene TRBD1, 5 bases. The CDR3 has 16 residues. The germline V gene encodes CDR1 MNHEY and CDR2 SVGAGI. Trimming left V 3 bases short and J 4 bases short, with 15 bases between. In DNA, the CDR3 is TGTGCCAGCAGTTATGGGCAGGGAACACCCACCGGGGAGCTGTTTTTT. Protein sequence: CASSYGQGTPTGELFF.

The chain links TRBV7-9 to TRBJ2-1; D call uncertain. CDR3 length equals 12 residues. CDR1 and CDR2 (germline): SEHNR, FQNEAQ (reference sequence). Between the trimmed V and J ends, which lost 5 bases and 8 bases, there was a span of 10 bases. Written as DNA, the CDR3 is TGTGCCAGCAGCCAGTCTAGAGATGAGCAGTTCTTC. It codes for CASSQSRDEQFF. Looking up the rest from reference TRBV7-9 and TRBJ2-1 gives the full variable domain: DTGVSQNPRHKITKRGQNVTFRCDPISEHNRLYWYRQTLGQGPEFLTYFQNEAQLEKSRLLSDRFSAERPKGSFSTLEIQRTEQGDSAMYLCASSQSRDEQFFGPGTRLTVL.

The chain employs TRBV6-1 and TRBJ2-1, with D possibly being TRBD1 (5 bases). The CDR3 sequence is 11 residues long. Trimming took off 4 bases at V and 8 bases at J, with 6 bases between the two ends. The V gene's germline CDR1 is MNHNS and CDR2 SASEGT. The CDR3 nucleotides are TGTGCCAGCAGTGGGGGCGATGAGCAGTTCTTC. This encodes CASSGGDEQFF.

V and J are TRBV5-1 and TRBJ1-1; D uncertain. In germline, CDR1 is SGHRS, CDR2 YFSETQ. The CDR3 has 15 amino acids. Trimming removed 1 base from V and 3 bases from J, with 13 bases in between. The CDR3 DNA is TGCGCCAGCAGCTTGTTGTCGGGGTTTGACACTGAAGCTTTCTTT. Its protein product is CASSLLSGFDTEAFF.

The V call is TRBV4-1, the J call TRBJ1-2, with unresolved D. Germline loops: CDR1 MGHRA, CDR2 YSYEKL. V was shortened by 0 bases and J by 7 bases, with 12 bases between the two germline ends. The CDR3 consists of 14 residues. CDR3: CASSQEVGLGGYTF. The CDR3 DNA reads TGCGCCAGCAGCCAAGAAGTGGGCTTAGGTGGCTACACCTTC.

The genes are TRBV7-9 and TRBJ1-2; 7 bases agree with TRBD1. This CDR3 spans 13 amino acids. Germline V CDR1 and CDR2: SEHNR, FQNEAQ (reference sequence). Losses at the gene ends were 5 bases for V and 2 bases for J; bases not matched to a gene: 2. CDR3 amino acids: CASSPGQNYGYTF. The CDR3 nucleotides read TGTGCCAGCAGCCCGGGACAGAACTATGGCTACACCTTC.

This clone occurred a few times. This chain links TRBV5-8 with TRBJ1-5; tentative D call: TRBD1 (6 bases). Germline loops: CDR1 SGHTS, CDR2 YDEGEE. This CDR3 has 15 residues. The V and J ends lost 0 bases and 7 bases respectively, with 14 bases between them. This CDR3 is CASSLGSAQGQPQHF. As DNA, the CDR3 is TGTGCCAGCAGCTTGGGATCTGCTCAGGGGCAGCCCCAGCATTTT.

The rearrangement links TRBV11-1 to TRBJ2-5; 7 bases fit TRBD1. J gave up 9 bases and V 1 base, and 8 bases lay outside the gene matches. The CDR3 runs to 14 residues. Germline loops: CDR1 SGHAT, CDR2 FQDESV (reference sequence). The CDR3 spells CASSLVDRAASQYF. The CDR3 DNA sequence: TGTGCCAGCAGCTTAGTCGACAGGGCGGCGTCCCAGTACTTC.